This T cell receptor (beta chain) was retrieved from a study of blood T cell repertoires in COVID-19. Study at large: Sites across the United States, Italy and Spain contributed samples from acute and convalescent COVID-19.

The germline V gene encodes CDR1 MNHEY and CDR2 SVGAGI. This CDR3 has 16 amino acids. Between the trimmed V and J ends, which lost 0 bases and 0 bases, there was a span of 12 bases. Clones were read by immunoSEQ multiplex PCR, and TCRdb kept only the in-frame ones, dropping some. The sample lists about 210,000 clones, 81% occurring once. Participant age was roughly 18 to 89 years, and participants resided in fewer than 25 US areas. This TCR was recovered from a woman in her 50s with acute COVID-19. The sequenced sample consisted of PBMCs or T cells enriched from blood (not recorded which). The gene calls are TRBV6-5 and TRBJ2-7, with a tentative D call TRBD1 (6 bases). CDR3 protein: CASSYSSGAFSYEQYF. The CDR3 nucleotides read TGTGCCAGCAGTTACTCGTCAGGGGCATTCTCCTACGAGCAGTACTTC.